These 9 T cell receptor beta chains came from one sample sequenced in a study of blood T cell repertoires in COVID-19. Assay used: immunoSEQ multiplex PCR; TCRdb lists only in-frame clones, some missing. Here the sample spans some 120,000 clones, 65% to 85% being singletons. Material: peripheral blood. The receptor source for this set is a man between 65 and 85 years old with acute or convalescent COVID-19.

This clone was recorded once. The chain has TRBV9 and TRBJ2-5; 7 bases fit TRBD1. Germline CDR1 is SGDLS and CDR2 is YYNGEE. This CDR3 has 15 residues. The trim removed 0 bases at V and 4 bases at J, leaving 6 bases unmatched. CDR3 loop: CASSVEGRGRETQYF. The CDR3 DNA sequence: TGTGCCAGCAGCGTAGAGGGCAGGGGGAGAGAGACCCAGTACTTC. Full variable domain (missing parts from reference TRBV9 and TRBJ2-5): DSGVTQTPKHLITATGQRVTLRCSPRSGDLSVYWYQQSLDQGLQFLIQYYNGEERAKGNILERFSAQQFPDLHSELNLSSLELGDSALYFCASSVEGRGRETQYFGPGTRLLVL.

The rearrangement links TRBV16 to TRBJ2-7; TRBD1 aligns across 7 bases. J lost 3 bases, V lost 0 bases, and 5 bases had no gene match. The CDR3 is 15 residues long. Germline assignment: CDR1 KGHSY and CDR2 FQNENV. CDR3 sequence: CASSQSTGPLYEQYF. CDR3 DNA sequence: TGTGCCAGCAGCCAATCGACAGGGCCCCTCTACGAGCAGTACTTC.

V gene TRBV14 combines with J gene TRBJ1-1; 12 nucleotides line up with TRBD1. V gave up 4 bases and J gave up 6 bases; unmatched junction bases: 3. This CDR3 contains 14 residues. CDR1 and CDR2 (germline): SGHDN, FVKESK. The CDR3 DNA follows: TGTGCCAGCAGCCGGGGACAGGGGGCCTCTGAAGCTTTCTTT. The encoded protein is CASSRGQGASEAFF.

The chain has TRBV12-5 and TRBJ2-7; 10 bases fit TRBD1. The J segment lost 1 base and the V segment lost 7 bases, leaving 7 bases of the junction unmatched. The CDR3 spans 15 residues. In germline, CDR1 is LGHNT, CDR2 FRNRAP. The DNA for the CDR3 is TGTGCTAGTGCCGTGGACAGGGGGGGATCCTACGAGCAGTACTTC. The encoded protein is CASAVDRGGSYEQYF.

The rearrangement links TRBV9 to TRBJ1-2; the D gene is possibly TRBD1 (6 bases). Germline CDR1 reads SGDLS; CDR2 reads YYNGEE. Trimming removed 0 bases from V and 1 base from J, with 7 bases in between. The CDR3 spans 14 residues. CDR3 amino acids: CASSVEGGNYGYTF. The CDR3 coding sequence is TGTGCCAGCAGCGTAGAAGGGGGTAACTATGGCTACACCTTC.

The chain employs TRBV5-1 and TRBJ1-3; the D gene is possibly TRBD1 (6 bases). Trimming stripped 4 bases from V and 4 bases from J, with 9 bases between. The CDR3 loop spans 13 amino acids. Per the germline V gene, CDR1 is SGHRS and CDR2 is YFSETQ. CDR3 sequence reads: CASSQDSGNTIYF. The DNA for the CDR3 is TGCGCCAGCAGCCAGGACAGCGGAAACACCATATATTTT.

This clone was observed a handful of times. CDR3 in amino acids: CASSADRGRNYGYTF. CDR3 in DNA: TGTGCCAGCAGCGCAGACAGGGGCAGGAACTATGGCTACACCTTC. The V and J genes are TRBV9 and TRBJ1-2, with 8 positions matching TRBD1. The V and J ends lost 3 bases and 2 bases, in that order; junction bases with no gene match: 6. Germline V gives CDR1 SGDLS, CDR2 YYNGEE. CDR3 length: 15 residues.

The chain employs TRBV4-2 and TRBJ1-6; no reliable D call. The CDR3 length is 15 residues. The germline V gene encodes CDR1 LGHNA and CDR2 YNFKEQ. V lost 4 bases, J lost 6 bases, and 13 bases lay in between. The CDR3 region has the DNA TGTGCCAGCAGCCCCGGGGAGGGCTTTAATTCACCCCTCCACTTT. This translates into CASSPGEGFNSPLHF.

V usage is TRBV11-2 and J usage is TRBJ1-2, with D possibly being TRBD1 (6 bases). This CDR3 region has 14 residues. Germline lookup yields CDR1 SGHAT and CDR2 FQNNGV. V gave up 3 bases and J gave up 4 bases, with 12 bases separating them. The CDR3 is CASSLGHTTYGYTF. For the CDR3, the DNA is TGTGCCAGCAGCTTGGGACACACTACCTATGGCTACACCTTC. The full variable domain, its missing parts supplied by reference TRBV11-2 and TRBJ1-2, is EAGVAQSPRYKIIEKRQSVAFWCNPISGHATLYWYQQILGQGPKLLIQFQNNGVVDDSQLPKDRFSAERLKGVDSTLKIQPAKLEDSAVYLCASSLGHTTYGYTFGSGTRLTVV.